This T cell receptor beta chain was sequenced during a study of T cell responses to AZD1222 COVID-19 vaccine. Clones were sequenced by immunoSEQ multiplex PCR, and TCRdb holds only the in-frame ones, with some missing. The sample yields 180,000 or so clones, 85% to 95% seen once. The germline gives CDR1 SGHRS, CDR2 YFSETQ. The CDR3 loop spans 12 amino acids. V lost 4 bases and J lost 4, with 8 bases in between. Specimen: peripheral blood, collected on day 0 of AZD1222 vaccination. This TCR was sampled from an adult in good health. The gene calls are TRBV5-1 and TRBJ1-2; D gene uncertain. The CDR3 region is CASSPDGYGYTF. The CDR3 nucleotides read TGCGCCAGCAGCCCGGACGGCTATGGCTACACCTTC.